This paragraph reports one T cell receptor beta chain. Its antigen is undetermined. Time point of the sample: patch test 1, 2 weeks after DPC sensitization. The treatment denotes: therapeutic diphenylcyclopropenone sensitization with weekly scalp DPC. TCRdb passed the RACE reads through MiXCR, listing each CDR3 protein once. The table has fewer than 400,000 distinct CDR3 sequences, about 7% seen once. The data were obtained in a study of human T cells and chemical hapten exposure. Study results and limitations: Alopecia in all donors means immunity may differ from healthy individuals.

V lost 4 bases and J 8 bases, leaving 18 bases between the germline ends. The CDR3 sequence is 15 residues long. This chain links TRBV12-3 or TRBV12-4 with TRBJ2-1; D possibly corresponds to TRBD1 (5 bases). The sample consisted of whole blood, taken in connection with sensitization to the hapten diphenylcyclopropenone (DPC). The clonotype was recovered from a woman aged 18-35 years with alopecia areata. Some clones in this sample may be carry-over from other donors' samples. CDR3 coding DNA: TGTGCCAGCAGTTCCCCCCCTAAAGGGGTGGATGAGCAGTTCTTC. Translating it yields CASSSPPKGVDEQFF.